This TCR beta chain comes out of a study of regulatory T cells in long-lasting Graves disease. There are 11 residues in the CDR3. The germline gives CDR1 MNHEY, CDR2 SVGEGT. V was pared by 5 bases and J by 10 bases, with 1 base of the junction left unmatched. Indicated time point: newly diagnosed GD, antithyroid drugs for less than 3 months. Researchers made the TCR library from RNA that was extracted from PBMCs. This clonotype was seen many times. Arm-PCR of CDR3 regions and iRepertoire HTBI primers were the basis on which TCR beta libraries were built. TCRdb analysed the multiplex PCR reads with MiXCR anew, one entry per CDR3 protein. The data show about 540,000 distinct CDR3 sequences, about 13% seen once. The sample also formed part of further work on T cells in Graves' hyperthyroidism and ophthalmopathy.

This chain connects TRBV6-2 or TRBV6-3 to TRBJ2-1; 8 nucleotides align to TRBD2. The clonotype was recovered from a man younger than 45 with Graves disease. The source material was peripheral blood mononuclear cells (PBMCs), sampled at new diagnosis, from a patient treated with antithyroid drugs. CDR3: CASSRLAEQFF. The CDR3 nucleotides read TGTGCCAGCAGTCGACTAGCGGAGCAGTTCTTC.